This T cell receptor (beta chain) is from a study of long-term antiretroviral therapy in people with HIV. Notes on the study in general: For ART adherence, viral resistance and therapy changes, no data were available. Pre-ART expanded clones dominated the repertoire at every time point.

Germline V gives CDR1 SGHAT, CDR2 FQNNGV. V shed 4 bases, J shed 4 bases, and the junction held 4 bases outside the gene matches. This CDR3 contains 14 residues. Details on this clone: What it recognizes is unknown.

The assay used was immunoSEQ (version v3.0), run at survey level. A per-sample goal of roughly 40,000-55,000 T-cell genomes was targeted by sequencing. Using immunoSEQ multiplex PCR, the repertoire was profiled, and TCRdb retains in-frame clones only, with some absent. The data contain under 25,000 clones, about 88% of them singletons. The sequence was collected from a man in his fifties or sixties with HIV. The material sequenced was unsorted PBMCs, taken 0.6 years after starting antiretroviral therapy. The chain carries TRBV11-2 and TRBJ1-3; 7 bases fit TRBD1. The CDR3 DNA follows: TGTGCCAGCAGCTACGAGGGGGCGGGAAACACCATATATTTT. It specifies CASSYEGAGNTIYF.